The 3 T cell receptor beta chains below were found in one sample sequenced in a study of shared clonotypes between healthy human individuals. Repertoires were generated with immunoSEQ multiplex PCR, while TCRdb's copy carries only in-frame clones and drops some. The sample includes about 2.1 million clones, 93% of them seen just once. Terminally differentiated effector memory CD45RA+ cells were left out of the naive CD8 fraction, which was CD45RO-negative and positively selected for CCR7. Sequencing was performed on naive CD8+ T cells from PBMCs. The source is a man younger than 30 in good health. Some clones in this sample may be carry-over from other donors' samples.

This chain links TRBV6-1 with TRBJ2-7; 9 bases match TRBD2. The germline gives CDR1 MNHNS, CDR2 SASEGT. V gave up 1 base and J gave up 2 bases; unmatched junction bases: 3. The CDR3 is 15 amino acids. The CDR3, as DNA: TGTGCCAGCAGTGAAGGCGGGAGGGGGCCCTACGAGCAGTACTTC. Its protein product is CASSEGGRGPYEQYF.

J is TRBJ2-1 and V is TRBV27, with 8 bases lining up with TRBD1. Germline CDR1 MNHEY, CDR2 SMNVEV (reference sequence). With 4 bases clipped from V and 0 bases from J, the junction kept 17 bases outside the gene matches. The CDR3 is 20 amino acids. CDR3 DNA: TGTGCCAGCAGTTCGCCCAGGGGGCTCCCAAACCCGAGCTCCTACAATGAGCAGTTCTTC. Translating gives CASSSPRGLPNPSSYNEQFF.

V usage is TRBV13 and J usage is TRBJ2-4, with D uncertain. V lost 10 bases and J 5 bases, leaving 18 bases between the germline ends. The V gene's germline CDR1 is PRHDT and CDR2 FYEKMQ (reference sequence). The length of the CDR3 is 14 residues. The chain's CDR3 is CATTPTKGQNIQYF. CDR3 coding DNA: TGTGCCACCACTCCGACCAAAGGCCAAAACATTCAGTACTTC.